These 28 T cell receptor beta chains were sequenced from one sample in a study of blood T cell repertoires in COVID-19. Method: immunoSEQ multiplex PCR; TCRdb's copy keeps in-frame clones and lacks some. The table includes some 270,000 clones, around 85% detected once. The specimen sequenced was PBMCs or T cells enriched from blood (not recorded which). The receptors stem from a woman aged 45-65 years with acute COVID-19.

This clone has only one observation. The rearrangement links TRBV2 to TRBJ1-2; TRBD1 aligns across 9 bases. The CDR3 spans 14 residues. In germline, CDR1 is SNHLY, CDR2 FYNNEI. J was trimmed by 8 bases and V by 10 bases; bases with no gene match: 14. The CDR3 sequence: CATGERTGEIGYTF. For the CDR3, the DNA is TGTGCCACAGGGGAACGGACAGGGGAAATCGGCTACACCTTC.

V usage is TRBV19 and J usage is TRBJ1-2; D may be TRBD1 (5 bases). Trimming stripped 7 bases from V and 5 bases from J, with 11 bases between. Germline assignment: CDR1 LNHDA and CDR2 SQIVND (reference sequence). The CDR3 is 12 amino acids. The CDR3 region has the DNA TGTGCCAGTACCCCAGGGAGGTATGGCTACACCTTC. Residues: CASTPGRYGYTF.

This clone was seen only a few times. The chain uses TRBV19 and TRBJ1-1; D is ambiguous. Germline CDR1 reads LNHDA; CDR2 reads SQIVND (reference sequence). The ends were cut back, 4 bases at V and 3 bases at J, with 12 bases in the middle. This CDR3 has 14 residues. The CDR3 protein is CASSKRREHTEAFF. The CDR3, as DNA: TGTGCCAGTAGTAAGAGGCGTGAGCACACTGAAGCTTTCTTT.

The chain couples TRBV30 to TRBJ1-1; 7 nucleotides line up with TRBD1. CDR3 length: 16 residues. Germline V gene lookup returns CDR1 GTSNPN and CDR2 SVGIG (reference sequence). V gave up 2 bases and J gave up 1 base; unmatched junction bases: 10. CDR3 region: CAWSRFGGGKNTEAFF. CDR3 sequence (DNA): TGTGCCTGGAGTCGTTTCGGAGGGGGCAAGAACACTGAAGCTTTCTTT.

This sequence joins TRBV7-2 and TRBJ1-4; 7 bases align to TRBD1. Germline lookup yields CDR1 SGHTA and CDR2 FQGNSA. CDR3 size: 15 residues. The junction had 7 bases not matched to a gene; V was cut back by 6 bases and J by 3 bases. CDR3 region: CASSLGGTANEKLFF. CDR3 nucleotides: TGTGCCAGCAGTCTAGGGGGGACAGCTAATGAAAAACTGTTTTTT.

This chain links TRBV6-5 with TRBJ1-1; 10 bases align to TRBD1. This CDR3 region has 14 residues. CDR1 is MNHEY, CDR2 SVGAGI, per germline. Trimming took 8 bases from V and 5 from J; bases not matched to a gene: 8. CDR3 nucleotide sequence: TGTGCCAGCGGGACAGGGGATAGGGGGACTGAAGCTTTCTTT. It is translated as CASGTGDRGTEAFF.

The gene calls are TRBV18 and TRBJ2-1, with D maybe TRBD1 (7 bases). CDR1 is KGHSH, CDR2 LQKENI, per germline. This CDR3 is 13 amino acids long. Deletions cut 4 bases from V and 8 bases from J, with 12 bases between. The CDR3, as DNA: TGTGCCAGCTCACGAGGAGGGGGCGATGAGCAGTTCTTC. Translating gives CASSRGGGDEQFF.

The CDR3 protein is CATQGGDGGSYNEQFF. The CDR3 coding sequence is TGTGCCACTCAAGGGGGGGACGGAGGGTCCTACAATGAGCAGTTCTTC. This sequence joins TRBV18 and TRBJ2-1; the D gene is possibly TRBD2 (7 bases). Germline CDR1 is KGHSH and CDR2 is LQKENI. The CDR3 spans 16 residues. Trimming shortened V by 10 bases and J by 1 base, and 20 bases separated the two germline ends.

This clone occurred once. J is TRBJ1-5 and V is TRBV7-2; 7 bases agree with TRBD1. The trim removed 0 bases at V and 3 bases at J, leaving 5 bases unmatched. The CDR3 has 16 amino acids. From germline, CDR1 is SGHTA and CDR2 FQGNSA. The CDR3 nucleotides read TGTGCCAGCAGCTTAGCCCCGACAGGGTTCAATCAGCCCCAGCATTTT. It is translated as CASSLAPTGFNQPQHF. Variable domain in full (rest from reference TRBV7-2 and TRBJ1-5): GAGVSQSPSNKVTEKGKDVELRCDPISGHTALYWYRQSLGQGLEFLIYFQGNSAPDKSGLPSDRFSAERTGGSVSTLTIQRTQQEDSAVYLCASSLAPTGFNQPQHFGDGTRLSIL.

The CDR3 DNA sequence: TGTGCCAGCAGCGAGGGACAGAGTAATGAAAAACTGTTTTTT. Encoded protein: CASSEGQSNEKLFF. The gene calls are TRBV5-4 and TRBJ1-4; 7 bases match TRBD1. J gave up 4 bases and V 4 bases, and 4 bases lay outside the gene matches. This CDR3 region has 14 residues. Germline CDR1 reads SGHNT; CDR2 reads YYREEE (reference sequence). The full variable domain, completed using reference TRBV5-4 and TRBJ1-4, is ETGVTQSPTHLIKTRGQQVTLRCSSQSGHNTVSWYQQALGQGPQFIFQYYREEENGRGNFPPRFSGLQFPNYSSELNVNALELDDSALYLCASSEGQSNEKLFFGSGTQLSVL.

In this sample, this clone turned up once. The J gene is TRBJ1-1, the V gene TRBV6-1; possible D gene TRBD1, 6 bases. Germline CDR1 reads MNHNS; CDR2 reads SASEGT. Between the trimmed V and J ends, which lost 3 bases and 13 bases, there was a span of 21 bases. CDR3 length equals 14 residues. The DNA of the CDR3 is TGTGCCAGCAGTGAGGCCACAGGGTGGGTGAAAGTTTTCTTT. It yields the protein CASSEATGWVKVFF.

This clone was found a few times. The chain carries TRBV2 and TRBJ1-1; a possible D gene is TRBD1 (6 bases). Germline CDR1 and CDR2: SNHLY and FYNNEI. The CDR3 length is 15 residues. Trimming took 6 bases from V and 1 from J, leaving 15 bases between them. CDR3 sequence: CASSRAGTRNTEAFF. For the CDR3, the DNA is TGTGCCAGCAGCAGAGCCGGGACAAGGAACACTGAAGCTTTCTTT. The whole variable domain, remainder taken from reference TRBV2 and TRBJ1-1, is EPEVTQTPSHQVTQMGQEVILRCVPISNHLYFYWYRQILGQKVEFLVSFYNNEISEKSEIFDDQFSVERPDGSNFTLKIRSTKLEDSAMYFCASSRAGTRNTEAFFGQGTRLTVV.

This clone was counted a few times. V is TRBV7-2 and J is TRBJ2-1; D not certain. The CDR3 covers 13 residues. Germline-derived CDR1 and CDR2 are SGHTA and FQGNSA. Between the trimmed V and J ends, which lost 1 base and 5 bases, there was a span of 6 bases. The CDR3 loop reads CASSLDSNNEQFF. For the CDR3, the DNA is TGTGCCAGCAGCTTAGACAGCAACAATGAGCAGTTCTTC.

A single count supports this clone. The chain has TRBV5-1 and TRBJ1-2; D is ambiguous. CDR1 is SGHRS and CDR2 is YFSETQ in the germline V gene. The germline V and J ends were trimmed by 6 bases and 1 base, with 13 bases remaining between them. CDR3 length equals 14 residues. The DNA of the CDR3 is TGCGCCAGCACCCCTAGCGGGGATAACTATGGCTACACCTTC. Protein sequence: CASTPSGDNYGYTF.

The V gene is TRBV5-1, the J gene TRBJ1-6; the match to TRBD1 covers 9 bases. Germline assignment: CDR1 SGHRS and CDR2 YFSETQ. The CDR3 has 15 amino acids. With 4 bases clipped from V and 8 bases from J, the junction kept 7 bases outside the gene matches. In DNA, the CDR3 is TGCGCCAGCAGCACTGGACAGGGGACGGATTCACCCCTCCACTTT. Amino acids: CASSTGQGTDSPLHF. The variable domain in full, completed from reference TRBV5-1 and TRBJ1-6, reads KAGVTQTPRYLIKTRGQQVTLSCSPISGHRSVSWYQQTPGQGLQFLFEYFSETQRNKGNFPGRFSGRQFSNSRSEMNVSTLELGDSALYLCASSTGQGTDSPLHFGNGTRLTVT.

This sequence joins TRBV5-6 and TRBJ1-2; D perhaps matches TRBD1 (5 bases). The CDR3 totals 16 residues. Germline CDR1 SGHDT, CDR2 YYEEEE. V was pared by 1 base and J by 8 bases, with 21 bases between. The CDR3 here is CASSLPVGGRGGGYTF. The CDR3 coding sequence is TGTGCCAGCAGCTTGCCCGTCGGGGGTAGGGGAGGAGGCTACACCTTC. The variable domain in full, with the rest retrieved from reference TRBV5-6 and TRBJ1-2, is DAGVTQSPTHLIKTRGQQVTLRCSPKSGHDTVSWYQQALGQGPQFIFQYYEEEERQRGNFPDRFSGHQFPNYSSELNVNALLLGDSALYLCASSLPVGGRGGGYTFGSGTRLTVV.

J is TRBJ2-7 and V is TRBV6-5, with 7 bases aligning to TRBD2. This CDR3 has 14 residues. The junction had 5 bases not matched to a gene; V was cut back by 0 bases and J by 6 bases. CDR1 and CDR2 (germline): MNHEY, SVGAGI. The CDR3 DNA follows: TGTGCCAGCAGTTACTCGATGGGGGGGGGCGAGCAGTACTTC. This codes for CASSYSMGGGEQYF.

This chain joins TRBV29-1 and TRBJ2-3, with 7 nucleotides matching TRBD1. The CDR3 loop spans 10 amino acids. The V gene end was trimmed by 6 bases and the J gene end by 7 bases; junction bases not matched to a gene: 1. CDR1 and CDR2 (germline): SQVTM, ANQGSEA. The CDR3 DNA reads TGCAGCGTGGGACAGCATACGCAGTATTTT. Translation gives CSVGQHTQYF.

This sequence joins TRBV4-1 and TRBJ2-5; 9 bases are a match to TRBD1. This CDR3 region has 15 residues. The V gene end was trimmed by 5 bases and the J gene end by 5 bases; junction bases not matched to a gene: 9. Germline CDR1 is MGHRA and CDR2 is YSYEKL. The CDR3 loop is CASSIPGQGGETQYF. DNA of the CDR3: TGCGCCAGCAGCATACCGGGACAGGGCGGGGAGACCCAGTACTTC.

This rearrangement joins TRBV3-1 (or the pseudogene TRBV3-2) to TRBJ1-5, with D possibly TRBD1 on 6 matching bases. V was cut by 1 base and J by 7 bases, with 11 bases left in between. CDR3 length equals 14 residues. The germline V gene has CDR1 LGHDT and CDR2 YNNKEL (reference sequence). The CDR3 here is CASSQGGGGQPQHF. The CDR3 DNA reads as TGTGCCAGCAGCCAAGGCGGGGGCGGGCAGCCCCAGCATTTT.

CDR3 sequence: CASSERQGLSGYTF. The CDR3 DNA reads as TGTGCCAGCAGTGAACGACAGGGGCTCAGTGGCTACACCTTC. The chain has TRBV2 and TRBJ1-2; 8 bases match TRBD1. CDR1 and CDR2 (germline): SNHLY, FYNNEI. The CDR3 runs to 14 residues. V trimming: 2 bases; J trimming: 7 bases; junction bases outside the gene matches: 6.

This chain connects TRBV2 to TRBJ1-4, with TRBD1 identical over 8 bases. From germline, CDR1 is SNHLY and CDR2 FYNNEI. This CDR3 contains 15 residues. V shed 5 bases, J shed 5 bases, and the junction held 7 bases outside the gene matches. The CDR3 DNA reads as TGTGCCAGCAGTACTGGGACAGGTCTAAATGAAAAACTGTTTTTT. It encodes CASSTGTGLNEKLFF.

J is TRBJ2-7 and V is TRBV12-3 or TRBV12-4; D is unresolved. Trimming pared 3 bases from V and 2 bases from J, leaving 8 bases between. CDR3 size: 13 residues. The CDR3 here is CASSFSSTYEQYF. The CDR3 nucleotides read TGTGCCAGCAGTTTCTCCAGTACCTACGAGCAGTACTTC.

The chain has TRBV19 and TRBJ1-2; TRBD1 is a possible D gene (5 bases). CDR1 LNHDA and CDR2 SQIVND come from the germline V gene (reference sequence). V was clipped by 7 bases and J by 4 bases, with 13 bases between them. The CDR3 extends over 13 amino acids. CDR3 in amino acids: CASTPTDLYGYTF. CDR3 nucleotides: TGTGCCAGTACCCCGACAGACCTCTATGGCTACACCTTC.

CDR3 bases: TGTGCCAGCAGTCAATCAGAAAACACTGAAGCTTTCTTT. It specifies CASSQSENTEAFF. The V and J genes are TRBV12-3 or TRBV12-4 and TRBJ1-1; D ambiguous. This CDR3 spans 13 amino acids. Trimming stripped 5 bases from V and 2 bases from J, with 9 bases between.

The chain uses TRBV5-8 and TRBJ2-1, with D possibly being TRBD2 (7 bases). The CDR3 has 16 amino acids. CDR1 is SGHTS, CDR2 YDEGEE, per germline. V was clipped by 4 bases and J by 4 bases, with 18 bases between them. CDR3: CASSPRRGPGYNEQFF. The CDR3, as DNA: TGTGCCAGCAGCCCGCGGCGGGGGCCTGGATACAATGAGCAGTTCTTC.

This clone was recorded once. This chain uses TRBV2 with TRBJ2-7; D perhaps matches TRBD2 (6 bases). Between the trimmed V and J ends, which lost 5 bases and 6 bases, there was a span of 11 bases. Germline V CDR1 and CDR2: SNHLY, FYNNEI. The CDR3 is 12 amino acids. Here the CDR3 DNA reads TGTGCCAGCAGTCAGACTAGAATCGAGCAGTACTTC. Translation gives CASSQTRIEQYF.

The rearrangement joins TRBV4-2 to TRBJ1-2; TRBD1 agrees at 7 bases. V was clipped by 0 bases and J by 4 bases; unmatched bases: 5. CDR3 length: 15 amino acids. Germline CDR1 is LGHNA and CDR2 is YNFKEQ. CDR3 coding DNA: TGTGCCAGCAGCCAAGAGGAACAGGGGCCCTATGGCTACACCTTC. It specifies CASSQEEQGPYGYTF.